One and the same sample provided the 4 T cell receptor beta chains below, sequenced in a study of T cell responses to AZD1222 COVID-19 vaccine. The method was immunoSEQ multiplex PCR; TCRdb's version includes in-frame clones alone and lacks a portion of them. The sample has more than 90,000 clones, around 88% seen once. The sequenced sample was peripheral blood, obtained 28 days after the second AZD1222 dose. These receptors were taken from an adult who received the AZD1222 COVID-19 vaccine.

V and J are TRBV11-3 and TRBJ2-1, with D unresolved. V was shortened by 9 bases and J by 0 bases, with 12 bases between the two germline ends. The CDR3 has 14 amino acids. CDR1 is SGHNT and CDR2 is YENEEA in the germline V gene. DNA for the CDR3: TGTGCCAGTTCTAACCGCTACTCCTACAATGAGCAGTTCTTC. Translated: CASSNRYSYNEQFF.

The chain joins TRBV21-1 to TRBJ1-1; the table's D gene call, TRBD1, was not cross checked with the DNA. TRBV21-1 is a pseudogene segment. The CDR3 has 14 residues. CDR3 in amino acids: CASQSTVLFGEAFF. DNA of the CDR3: TGTGCCAGTCAGTCGACAGTCCTCTTTGGTGAAGCTTTCTTT.

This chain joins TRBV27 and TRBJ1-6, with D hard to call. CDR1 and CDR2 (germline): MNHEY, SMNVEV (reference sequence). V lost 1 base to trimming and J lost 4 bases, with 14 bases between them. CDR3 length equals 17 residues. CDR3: CASSLFKDPAYNSPLHF. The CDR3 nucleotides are TGTGCCAGCAGTTTATTCAAAGATCCAGCTTATAATTCACCCCTCCACTTT.

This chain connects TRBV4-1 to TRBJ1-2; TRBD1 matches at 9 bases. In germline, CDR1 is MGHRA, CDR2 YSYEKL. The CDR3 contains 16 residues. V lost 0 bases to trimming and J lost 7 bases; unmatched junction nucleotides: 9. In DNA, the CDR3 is TGCGCCAGCAGCCAAGATCAAGGGACAGGGTACAGTGGCTACACCTTC. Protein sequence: CASSQDQGTGYSGYTF.